This entry describes one T cell receptor (beta chain). The antigen this receptor binds is unknown. Base qualities were left out, and no much larger clone turns up one base away. This sample is drawn from a study of blood T cell repertoires in COVID-19 (dated by TCRdb to 2020 to 2021). A note on the overall study: The collaborator samples originated in the United States, Italy and Spain and spanned the acute and convalescent phases of COVID-19. The prospective study material was composed of cDNA or gDNA derived from T cells, B-cell-depleted T cells, or PBMCs. Deeply sampled blood TCRbeta repertoires from subjects exposed to, actively infected with, or recovered from COVID-19 were included in the dataset. The repertoires were released in a freely available public database meant as a resource for research on the immune response to SARS-CoV-2. The samples were drawn from two sources: the first 160 participants of the ongoing ImmuneRACE study, and over 1,000 subjects contributed by 6 global collaborators. Nearly every sample came with metadata listing a de-identified subject ID, COVID-19 status, age in years and sex. Where available, HLA class I and class II types were obtained from metadata supplied by the sample provider rather than from assay-based typing.

Counted from cysteine to phenylalanine, this CDR3 has 15 amino acids. Only the CDR3 part of the read is kept: 45 bases, read in frame from the first base. Per the germline V gene (reference sequence), SEHNR is the CDR1 and FQNEAQ is the CDR2. The trim is 2 bases for V and 2 bases for J, with a gap of 12 bases between the germline ends. General conclusions and limits of the study: The amount of clinical and demographic metadata varied by source and participant and was provided uncurated.

Each collaborating institution followed its own protocols to collect whole blood in K2EDTA tubes. For TCRbeta analysis, collaborator samples were shipped as frozen whole blood, as isolated PBMCs, or as DNA extracted from either sample type. TCRbeta CDR3 regions were amplified from genomic DNA by means of the immunoSEQ Assay, a bias-controlled multiplex PCR. Concerning the study's data processing: Within the assay, amplification of reference gene primers was used to estimate how many nucleated cells each sample contained. To quantify the absolute abundance of each unique TCRbeta CDR3 rearrangement, sequence reads were collapsed and filtered. For each sample, productive Simpson clonality was calculated by taking the square root of Simpson's diversity index across productive rearrangements. Imported from immuneACCESS, the table was reduced by TCRdb to in-frame sequences with V and J called. These copies leave out some clones; in studies compared against another copy, an unresolved V gene accounts for under half, and the cause of the remainder is not known. V and J calls and clone size are those listed in that table; D and trimming were worked out from the DNA. The sample table lists approximately 70,000 clones, approximately 85% of them with a count of one. The top ten clonotypes cover approximately 4.8% of the sample.

The sequence was obtained from a human donor in a cohort sampled during active COVID-19. The sequenced sample consisted of peripheral blood. The chain couples TRBV7-9 to TRBJ1-1; there is no confident call for the D gene. The bases are TGTGCCAGCAGCTTATTCCGCGGAGGAAACACTGAAGCTTTCTTT. Its translation reads: CASSLFRGGNTEAFF.